This TCR beta chain was identified during a study of T cell repertoires in cytomegalovirus infection. Trimming took 3 bases from V and 6 from J, leaving 11 bases between them. Germline V lookup: CDR1 MNHNS, CDR2 SASEGT. The CDR3 extends over 13 amino acids. TCRdb redid the calling of the reads with MiXCR, one entry per CDR3 protein. The sample has about 160,000 distinct CDR3 sequences, roughly 18% seen once; the top ten hold over 15%. This chain uses TRBV6-1 with TRBJ1-1, with unresolved D. The source of this sequence is a human donor in good health (CMV status not recorded). Some clones in this sample may be carry-over from other donors' samples. The sequenced sample was CD8+ T cells from PBMCs. The CDR3 DNA is TGTGCCAGCAGTGAGAGCCGGGAACCTGAAGCTTTCTTT. Amino acid sequence: CASSESREPEAFF.